This TCR beta chain was retrieved from a study of tumor and adjacent non-tumor tissue in lung cancer. No cell sorting was done before RNA was extracted from the tissue. This CDR3 region has 15 residues. CDR1 and CDR2 from the germline V gene are LGHNA and YNFKEQ. Trimming removed 6 bases from V and 1 base from J, with 13 bases in between. Three rounds of nested PCR, following a modified ARM-PCR protocol, produced the TCRbeta library. Using its own MiXCR run on the multiplex PCR reads, TCRdb lists one record per CDR3 protein. This sample has 200,000 to 250,000 distinct CDR3 sequences, with 70% to 75% found just once.

Material for sequencing was lung tumor tissue. This chain connects TRBV4-2 to TRBJ1-5; D not certain. The TCR comes from a man in his sixties with non-small cell lung cancer. In DNA form, the CDR3 reads TGTGCCAGCAGGCAGGATCTTGTCAGCAATCAGCCCCAGCATTTT. Its protein product is CASRQDLVSNQPQHF.